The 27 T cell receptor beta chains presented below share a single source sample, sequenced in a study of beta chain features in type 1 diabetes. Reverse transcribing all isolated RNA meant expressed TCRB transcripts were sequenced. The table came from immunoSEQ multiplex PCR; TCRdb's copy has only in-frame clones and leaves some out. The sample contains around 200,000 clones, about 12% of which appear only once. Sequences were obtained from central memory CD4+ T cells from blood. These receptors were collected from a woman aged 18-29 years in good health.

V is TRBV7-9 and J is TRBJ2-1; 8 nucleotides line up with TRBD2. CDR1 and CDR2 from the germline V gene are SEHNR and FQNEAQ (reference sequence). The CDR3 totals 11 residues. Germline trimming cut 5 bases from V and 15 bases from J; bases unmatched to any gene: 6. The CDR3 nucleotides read TGTGCCAGCAGCCCAGCGGGAGCCACGTTCTTC. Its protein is CASSPAGATFF.

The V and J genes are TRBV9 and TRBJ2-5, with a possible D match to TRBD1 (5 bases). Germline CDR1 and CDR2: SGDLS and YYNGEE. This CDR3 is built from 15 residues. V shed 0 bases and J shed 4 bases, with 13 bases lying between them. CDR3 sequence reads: CASSVGGPDGETQYF. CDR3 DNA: TGTGCCAGCAGCGTAGGGGGCCCTGACGGAGAGACCCAGTACTTC.

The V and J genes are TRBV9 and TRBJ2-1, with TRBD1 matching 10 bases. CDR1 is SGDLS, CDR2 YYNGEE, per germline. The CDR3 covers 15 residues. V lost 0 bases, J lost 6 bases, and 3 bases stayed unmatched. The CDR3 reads CASSVAGQGPNEQFF. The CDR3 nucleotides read TGTGCCAGCAGCGTAGCGGGACAGGGGCCCAATGAGCAGTTCTTC.

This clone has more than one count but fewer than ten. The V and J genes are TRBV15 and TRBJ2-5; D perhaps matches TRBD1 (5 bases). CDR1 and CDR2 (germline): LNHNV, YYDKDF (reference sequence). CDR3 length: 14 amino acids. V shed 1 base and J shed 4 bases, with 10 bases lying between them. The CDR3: CATSRALRAETQYF. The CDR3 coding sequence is TGTGCCACCAGCAGAGCCCTCAGGGCAGAGACCCAGTACTTC. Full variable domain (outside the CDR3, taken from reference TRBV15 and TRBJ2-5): DAMVIQNPRYQVTQFGKPVTLSCSQTLNHNVMYWYQQKSSQAPKLLFHYYDKDFNNEADTPDNFQSRRPNTSFCFLDIRSPGLGDTAMYLCATSRALRAETQYFGPGTRLLVL.

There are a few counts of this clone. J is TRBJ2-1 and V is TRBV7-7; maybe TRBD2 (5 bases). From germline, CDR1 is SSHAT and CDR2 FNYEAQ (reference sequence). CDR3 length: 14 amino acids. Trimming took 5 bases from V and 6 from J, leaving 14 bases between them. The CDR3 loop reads CASSPSREGNEQFF. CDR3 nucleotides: TGTGCCAGCAGCCCCTCGAGAGAGGGCAATGAGCAGTTCTTC. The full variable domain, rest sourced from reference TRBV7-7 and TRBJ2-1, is GAGVSQSPRYKVTKRGQDVTLRCDPISSHATLYWYQQALGQGPEFLTYFNYEAQPDKSGLPSDRFSAERPEGSISTLTIQRTEQRDSAMYRCASSPSREGNEQFFGPGTRLTVL.

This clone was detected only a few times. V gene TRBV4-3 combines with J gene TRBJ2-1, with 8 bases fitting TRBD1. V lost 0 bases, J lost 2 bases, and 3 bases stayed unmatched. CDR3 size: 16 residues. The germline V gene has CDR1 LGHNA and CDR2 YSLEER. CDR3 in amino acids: CASSQEGTGPYNEQFF. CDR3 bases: TGCGCCAGCAGCCAAGAGGGGACAGGTCCCTACAATGAGCAGTTCTTC.

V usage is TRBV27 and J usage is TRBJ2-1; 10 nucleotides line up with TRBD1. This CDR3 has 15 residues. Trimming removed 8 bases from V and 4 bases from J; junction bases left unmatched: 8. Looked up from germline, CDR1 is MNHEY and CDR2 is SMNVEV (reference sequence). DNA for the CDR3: TGTGCCAGCTTCTCGGGACAGGGGTGGTACAATGAGCAGTTCTTC. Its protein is CASFSGQGWYNEQFF.

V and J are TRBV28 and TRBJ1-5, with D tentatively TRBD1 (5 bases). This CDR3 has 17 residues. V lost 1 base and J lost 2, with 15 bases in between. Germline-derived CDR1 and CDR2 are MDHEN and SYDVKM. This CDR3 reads CASSLSPQGTGNQPQHF. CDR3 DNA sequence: TGTGCCAGCAGTTTATCCCCCCAGGGAACTGGCAATCAGCCCCAGCATTTT.

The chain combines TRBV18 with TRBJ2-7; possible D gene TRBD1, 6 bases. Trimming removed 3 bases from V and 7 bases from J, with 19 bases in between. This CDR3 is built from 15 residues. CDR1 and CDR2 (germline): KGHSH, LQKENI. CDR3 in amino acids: CASSPGTGSRYEQYF. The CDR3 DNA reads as TGTGCCAGCTCACCTGGAACAGGGAGCCGTTATGAGCAGTACTTC.

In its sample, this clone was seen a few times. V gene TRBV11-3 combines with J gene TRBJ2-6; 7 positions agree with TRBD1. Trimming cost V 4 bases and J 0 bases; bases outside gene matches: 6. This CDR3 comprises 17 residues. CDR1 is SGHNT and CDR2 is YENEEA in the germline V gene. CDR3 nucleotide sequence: TGTGCCAGCAGCTCGAGACAGGGCCACTCTGGGGCCAACGTCCTGACTTTC. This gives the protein CASSSRQGHSGANVLTF.

The CDR3 coding sequence is TGTGCCAGCTCACCGGGCAGTGGGAACACTGAAGCTTTCTTT. Translation: CASSPGSGNTEAFF. This chain connects TRBV18 to TRBJ1-1, with no clear D. Germline CDR1 reads KGHSH; CDR2 reads LQKENI. The ends were cut back, 3 bases at V and 1 base at J, with 9 bases in the middle. CDR3 size: 14 residues.

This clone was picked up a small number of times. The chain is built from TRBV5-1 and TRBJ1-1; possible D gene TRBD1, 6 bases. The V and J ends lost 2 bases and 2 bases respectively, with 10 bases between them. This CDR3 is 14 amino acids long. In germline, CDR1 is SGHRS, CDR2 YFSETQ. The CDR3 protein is CASSFEGTNTEAFF. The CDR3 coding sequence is TGCGCCAGCAGCTTCGAGGGGACAAACACTGAAGCTTTCTTT.

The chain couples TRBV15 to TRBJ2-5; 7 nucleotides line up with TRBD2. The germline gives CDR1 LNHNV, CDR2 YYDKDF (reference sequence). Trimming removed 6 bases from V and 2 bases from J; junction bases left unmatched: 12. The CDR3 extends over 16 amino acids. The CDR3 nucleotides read TGTGCCACCAGTTCCCCATGGGGGGGGGTTCAAGAGACCCAGTACTTC. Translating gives CATSSPWGGVQETQYF. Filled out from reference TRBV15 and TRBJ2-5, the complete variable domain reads DAMVIQNPRYQVTQFGKPVTLSCSQTLNHNVMYWYQQKSSQAPKLLFHYYDKDFNNEADTPDNFQSRRPNTSFCFLDIRSPGLGDTAMYLCATSSPWGGVQETQYFGPGTRLLVL.

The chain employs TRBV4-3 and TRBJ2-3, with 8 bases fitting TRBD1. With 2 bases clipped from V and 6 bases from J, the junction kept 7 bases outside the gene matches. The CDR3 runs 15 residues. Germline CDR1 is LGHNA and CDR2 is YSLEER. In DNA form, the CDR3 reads TGCGCCAGCAGCCAACTACAGGGGGTGGCGGATACGCAGTATTTT. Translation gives CASSQLQGVADTQYF.

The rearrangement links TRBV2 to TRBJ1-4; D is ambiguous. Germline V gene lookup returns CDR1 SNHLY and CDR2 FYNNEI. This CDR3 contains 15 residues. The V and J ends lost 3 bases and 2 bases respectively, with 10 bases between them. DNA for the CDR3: TGTGCCAGCAGTGAGGGCAGGCCTACTAATGAAAAACTGTTTTTT. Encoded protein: CASSEGRPTNEKLFF. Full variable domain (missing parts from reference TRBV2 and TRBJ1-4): EPEVTQTPSHQVTQMGQEVILRCVPISNHLYFYWYRQILGQKVEFLVSFYNNEISEKSEIFDDQFSVERPDGSNFTLKIRSTKLEDSAMYFCASSEGRPTNEKLFFGSGTQLSVL.

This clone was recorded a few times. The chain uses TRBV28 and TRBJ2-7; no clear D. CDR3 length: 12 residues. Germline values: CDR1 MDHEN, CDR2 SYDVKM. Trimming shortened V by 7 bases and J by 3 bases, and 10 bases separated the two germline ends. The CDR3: CASTSGRYEQYF. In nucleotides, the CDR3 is TGTGCCAGCACCTCAGGTCGCTACGAGCAGTACTTC.

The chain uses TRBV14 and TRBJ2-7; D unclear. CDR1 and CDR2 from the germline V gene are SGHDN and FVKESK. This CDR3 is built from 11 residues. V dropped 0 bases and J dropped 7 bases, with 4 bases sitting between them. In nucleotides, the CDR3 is TGTGCCAGCAGCCAAGAACGGGAGCAGTACTTC. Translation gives CASSQEREQYF.

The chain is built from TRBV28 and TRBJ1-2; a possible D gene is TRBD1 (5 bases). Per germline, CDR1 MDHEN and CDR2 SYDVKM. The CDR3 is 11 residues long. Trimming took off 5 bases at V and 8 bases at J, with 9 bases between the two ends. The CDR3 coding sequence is TGTGCCAGCAGTCCGGGGGTAGGCTACACCTTC. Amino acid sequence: CASSPGVGYTF.

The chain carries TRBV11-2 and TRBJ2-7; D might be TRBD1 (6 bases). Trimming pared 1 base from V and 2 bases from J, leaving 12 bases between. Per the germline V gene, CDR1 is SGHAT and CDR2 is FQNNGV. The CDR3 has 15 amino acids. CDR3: CASSLVQGRTYEQYF. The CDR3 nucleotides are TGTGCCAGCAGCTTAGTTCAGGGGCGGACCTACGAGCAGTACTTC. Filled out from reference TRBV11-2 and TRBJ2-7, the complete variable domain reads EAGVAQSPRYKIIEKRQSVAFWCNPISGHATLYWYQQILGQGPKLLIQFQNNGVVDDSQLPKDRFSAERLKGVDSTLKIQPAKLEDSAVYLCASSLVQGRTYEQYFGPGTRLTVT.

The CDR3 coding sequence is TGTGCCAGCAGTGGGGGACTCTATGGCTACACCTTC. It translates to CASSGGLYGYTF. This chain connects TRBV6-1 to TRBJ1-2; D is perhaps TRBD1 (5 bases). Germline CDR1 reads MNHNS; CDR2 reads SASEGT. The CDR3 length is 12 residues. V shed 4 bases and J shed 4 bases, with 7 bases lying between them.

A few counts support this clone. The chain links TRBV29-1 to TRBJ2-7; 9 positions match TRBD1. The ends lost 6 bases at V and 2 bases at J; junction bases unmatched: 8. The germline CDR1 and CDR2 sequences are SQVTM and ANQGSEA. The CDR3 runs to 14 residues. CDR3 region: CSVDVGTGPYEQYF. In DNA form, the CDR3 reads TGCAGCGTAGACGTAGGGACAGGGCCCTACGAGCAGTACTTC.

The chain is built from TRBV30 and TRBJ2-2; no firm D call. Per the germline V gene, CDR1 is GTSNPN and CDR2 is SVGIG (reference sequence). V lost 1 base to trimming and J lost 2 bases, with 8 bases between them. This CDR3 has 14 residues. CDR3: CAWSAGFNTGELFF. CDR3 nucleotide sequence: TGTGCCTGGAGTGCAGGCTTCAACACCGGGGAGCTGTTTTTT.

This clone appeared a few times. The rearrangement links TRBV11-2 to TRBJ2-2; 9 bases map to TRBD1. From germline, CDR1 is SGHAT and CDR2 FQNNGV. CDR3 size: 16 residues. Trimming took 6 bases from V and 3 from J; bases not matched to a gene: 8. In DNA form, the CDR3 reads TGTGCCAGCAGTCGAAGGGACAGGGCTGACACCGGGGAGCTGTTTTTT. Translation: CASSRRDRADTGELFF.

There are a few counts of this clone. The CDR3 here is CASSLVPGQLSAGIQYF. The CDR3 coding sequence is TGTGCCAGCAGCTTGGTTCCGGGACAGCTTAGCGCGGGCATTCAGTACTTC. The rearrangement links TRBV5-5 to TRBJ2-4; 7 nucleotides agree with TRBD1. Unmatched junction bases numbered 15, after V lost 0 bases and J lost 9 bases. There are 17 residues in the CDR3. Germline V gene data show CDR1 as SGHKS and CDR2 as YYEKEE (reference sequence).

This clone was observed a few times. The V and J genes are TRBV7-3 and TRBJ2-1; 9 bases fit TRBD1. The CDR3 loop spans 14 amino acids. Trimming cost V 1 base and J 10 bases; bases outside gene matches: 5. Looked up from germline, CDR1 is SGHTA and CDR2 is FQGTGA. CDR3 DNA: TGTGCCAGCAGCTTAAGGGACAGGGCAGGCGAGCAGTTCTTC. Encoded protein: CASSLRDRAGEQFF.

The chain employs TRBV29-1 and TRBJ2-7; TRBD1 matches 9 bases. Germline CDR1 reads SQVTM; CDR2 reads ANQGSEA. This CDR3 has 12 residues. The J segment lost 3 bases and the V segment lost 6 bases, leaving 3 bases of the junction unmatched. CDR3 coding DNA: TGCAGCGTGGTGACAGGGGGCTACGAGCAGTACTTC. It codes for CSVVTGGYEQYF.

The CDR3 region has the DNA TGTGCCAGCAGCTTGACTAGCGGGAGGGACGAGCAGTACTTC. Translated, it gives CASSLTSGRDEQYF. V is TRBV7-9 and J is TRBJ2-7; the match to TRBD2 covers 14 bases. The germline gives CDR1 SEHNR, CDR2 FQNEAQ (reference sequence). The J segment lost 5 bases and the V segment lost 3 bases, leaving 0 bases of the junction unmatched. There are 14 residues in the CDR3.